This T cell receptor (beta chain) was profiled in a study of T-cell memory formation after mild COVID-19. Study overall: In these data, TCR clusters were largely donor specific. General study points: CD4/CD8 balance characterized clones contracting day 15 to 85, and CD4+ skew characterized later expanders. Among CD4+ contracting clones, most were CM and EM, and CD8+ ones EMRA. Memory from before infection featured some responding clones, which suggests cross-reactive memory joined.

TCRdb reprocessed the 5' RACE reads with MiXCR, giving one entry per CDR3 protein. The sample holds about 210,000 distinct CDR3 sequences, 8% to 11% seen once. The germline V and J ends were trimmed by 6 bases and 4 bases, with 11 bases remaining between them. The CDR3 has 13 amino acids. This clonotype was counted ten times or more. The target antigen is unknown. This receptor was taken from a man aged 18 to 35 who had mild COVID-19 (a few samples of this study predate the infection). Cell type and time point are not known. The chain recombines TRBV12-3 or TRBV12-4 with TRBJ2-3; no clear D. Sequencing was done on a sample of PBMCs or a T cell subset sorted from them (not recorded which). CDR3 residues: CASRSTTPDTQYF. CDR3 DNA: TGTGCCAGCAGATCAACTACCCCAGATACGCAGTATTTT.